Below, 21 T cell receptor beta chains from the same sample are listed, as sequenced in a study of cytomegalovirus exposure and HLA in healthy donors. With 60 Vbeta and 13 Jbeta primers, the PCR was carried out. Assay used: immunoSEQ multiplex PCR; TCRdb lists only in-frame clones, some missing. The repertoire holds some 100,000 clones, with 65% to 85% as singletons. The sample consisted of PBMCs. These receptors were obtained from a man aged 18 to 29 in good health and CMV-seronegative.

This sequence joins TRBV7-9 and TRBJ1-2; possibly TRBD1 for D (5 bases). CDR1 and CDR2 (germline): SEHNR, FQNEAQ (reference sequence). The length of the CDR3 is 12 residues. The V gene lost 3 bases and the J gene lost 8 bases, with 10 bases spanning the gap. The CDR3 loop is CASSFREGGYTF. The DNA for the CDR3 is TGTGCCAGCAGCTTCAGGGAGGGAGGCTACACCTTC.

The rearrangement uses TRBV5-1 and TRBJ1-4, with TRBD1 matching 7 bases. V shed 4 bases, J shed 6 bases, and the junction held 6 bases outside the gene matches. Germline-derived CDR1 and CDR2 are SGHRS and YFSETQ. This CDR3 comprises 14 residues. CDR3 in DNA: TGCGCCAGCAGCACGGGACAGCCTGATGAAAAACTGTTTTTT. Translated, it gives CASSTGQPDEKLFF. The variable domain in full, completed from reference TRBV5-1 and TRBJ1-4, reads KAGVTQTPRYLIKTRGQQVTLSCSPISGHRSVSWYQQTPGQGLQFLFEYFSETQRNKGNFPGRFSGRQFSNSRSEMNVSTLELGDSALYLCASSTGQPDEKLFFGSGTQLSVL.

The chain's CDR3 is CASSSARLAENTGELFF. The CDR3 DNA is TGTGCCAGCAGCAGCGCCCGGCTAGCGGAGAACACCGGGGAGCTGTTTTTT. V and J are TRBV11-3 and TRBJ2-2; 7 nucleotides line up with TRBD2. Trimming at V came to 5 bases and at J to 1 base, leaving 10 bases not matched to a gene. This CDR3 contains 17 residues. Germline loops: CDR1 SGHNT, CDR2 YENEEA. Full variable domain (missing parts from reference TRBV11-3 and TRBJ2-2): EAGVVQSPRYKIIEKKQPVAFWCNPISGHNTLYWYLQNLGQGPELLIRYENEEAVDDSQLPKDRFSAERLKGVDSTLKIQPAELGDSAVYLCASSSARLAENTGELFFGEGSRLTVL.

In nucleotides, the CDR3 is TGTGCCAGCAGCTTAGGCAGGGGGCTTGCCACTGAAGCTTTCTTT. Protein product: CASSLGRGLATEAFF. The chain couples TRBV5-6 to TRBJ1-1, with TRBD1 identical over 8 bases. Unmatched junction bases numbered 7, after V lost 2 bases and J lost 4 bases. The CDR3 is 15 residues long. CDR1 SGHDT and CDR2 YYEEEE come from the germline V gene. Full variable domain (missing parts from reference TRBV5-6 and TRBJ1-1): DAGVTQSPTHLIKTRGQQVTLRCSPKSGHDTVSWYQQALGQGPQFIFQYYEEEERQRGNFPDRFSGHQFPNYSSELNVNALLLGDSALYLCASSLGRGLATEAFFGQGTRLTVV.

This rearrangement joins TRBV29-1 to TRBJ2-7, with 10 nucleotides matching TRBD1. The CDR3 extends over 13 amino acids. The V and J ends lost 5 bases and 2 bases, in that order; junction bases with no gene match: 3. Germline lookup yields CDR1 SQVTM and CDR2 ANQGSEA. This CDR3 is CSVSGTGAYEQYF. The CDR3 nucleotides are TGCAGCGTTTCCGGGACAGGGGCCTACGAGCAGTACTTC.

The J gene is TRBJ2-1, the V gene TRBV19, with 11 bases that match TRBD2. With V trimmed by 6 bases and J by 3 bases, 4 bases remained unmatched. This CDR3 is 15 amino acids long. CDR1 LNHDA and CDR2 SQIVND come from the germline V gene (reference sequence). For the CDR3, the DNA is TGTGCCAGTAGCTCTGGGACTAGCGGCTACAATGAGCAGTTCTTC. Its translation: CASSSGTSGYNEQFF. Full variable domain (rest looked up from reference TRBV19 and TRBJ2-1): DGGITQSPKYLFRKEGQNVTLSCEQNLNHDAMYWYRQDPGQGLRLIYYSQIVNDFQKGDIAEGYSVSREKKESFPLTVTSAQKNPTAFYLCASSSGTSGYNEQFFGPGTRLTVL.

The chain carries TRBV6-5 and TRBJ2-5; 8 bases are shared with TRBD2. Germline-derived CDR1 and CDR2 are MNHEY and SVGAGI. Trimming took 2 bases from V and 5 from J; bases not matched to a gene: 10. The CDR3 is made up of 16 amino acids. The DNA of the CDR3 is TGTGCCAGCAGTTACCTGGGAGCGGGAGCACAGGAGACCCAGTACTTC. It translates to CASSYLGAGAQETQYF.

The J gene is TRBJ2-7, the V gene TRBV1; TRBD2 was called by the table and not checked on the DNA. TRBV1 is annotated as a pseudogene. The CDR3 consists of 21 residues. The CDR3 nucleotides are TGCACCAGCAGCCATTCGATACCGGGACTAGCGGGAGGGAGACGGGCTCACGAGCAGTACTTC. Protein sequence: CTSSHSIPGLAGGRRAHEQYF.

The gene calls are TRBV7-8 and TRBJ1-2, with 7 bases that match TRBD1. Germline V CDR1 and CDR2: SGHVS, FQNEAQ. J gave up 1 base and V 5 bases, and 4 bases lay outside the gene matches. The CDR3 runs 14 residues. CDR3 nucleotides: TGTGCCAGCAGCCCAAGGGACAGTAACTATGGCTACACCTTC. Its protein is CASSPRDSNYGYTF.

This chain connects TRBV10-1 to TRBJ2-1, with D possibly matching TRBD1 (5 bases). Trimming pared 6 bases from V and 7 bases from J, leaving 7 bases between. Germline CDR1 is WNHNN and CDR2 is SYGVQD (reference sequence). The CDR3 spans 11 residues. CDR3 DNA: TGCGCCAGCAGCCCAGGGAATGAGCAGTTCTTC. Residues: CASSPGNEQFF.

A note on this clone: The conserved closing phenylalanine or tryptophan is absent in this CDR3, likely reflecting a read error. The limits of the CDR3 on the DNA are not certain, so only TCRdb's listed CDR3 is given. The chain uses TRBV29-1 and TRBJ1-2; TRBD1 is taken as the D call from the table, unchecked against the DNA. Germline CDR1 and CDR2: SQVTM and ANQGSEA. The CDR3 adds up to 13 amino acids, both ends counted. CDR3 region: CSVGPPGQPRGFV.

The rearrangement links TRBV6-1 to TRBJ2-7, with 10 bases that match TRBD2. V gave up 3 bases and J gave up 2 bases; unmatched junction bases: 4. Germline V CDR1 and CDR2: MNHNS, SASEGT. This CDR3 has 15 residues. In DNA form, the CDR3 reads TGTGCCAGCAGTGAGGAGCGGGAGGGCCCCTACGAGCAGTACTTC. It translates to CASSEEREGPYEQYF.

The chain uses TRBV5-1 and TRBJ2-7; 12 bases fit TRBD1. The CDR3 contains 16 residues. The germline V gene has CDR1 SGHRS and CDR2 YFSETQ. After removal of 3 bases from V and 5 bases from J, the junction contained 9 bases not matched to a gene. CDR3 coding DNA: TGCGCCAGCAGCTGGGGCGGGACAGGGGGCGCGGACGAGCAGTACTTC. It yields the protein CASSWGGTGGADEQYF.

The chain joins TRBV29-1 to TRBJ1-1, with D possibly TRBD1 on 5 matching bases. The germline V and J ends were trimmed by 4 bases and 7 bases, with 16 bases remaining between them. Germline lookup yields CDR1 SQVTM and CDR2 ANQGSEA. This CDR3 region has 13 residues. The CDR3 DNA is TGCAGCGTTGCGGTGGCGGGGGGTAGTGAAGCTTTCTTT. Encoded protein: CSVAVAGGSEAFF.

This sequence joins TRBV9 and TRBJ2-3; 12 positions agree with TRBD2. The CDR3 runs 15 residues. Germline V lookup: CDR1 SGDLS, CDR2 YYNGEE. J lost 4 bases, V lost 3 bases, and 3 bases had no gene match. The CDR3 region has the DNA TGTGCCAGCAGCGGGACTAGCGGGATCTCAGATACGCAGTATTTT. Translation: CASSGTSGISDTQYF.

A note on this clone: One end of the junction varies from germline; a read error may be responsible. This chain uses TRBV7-7 with TRBJ2-5; 8 bases are shared with TRBD1. This CDR3 spans 14 amino acids. From germline, CDR1 is SSHAT and CDR2 FNYEAQ (reference sequence). The CDR3 reads CASSLAGGGETQYF. The CDR3 nucleotides are TGTGCTAGCAGCTTAGCAGGGGGCGGTGAGACCCAGTACTTC.

This clone is a singleton in its sample. The chain links TRBV7-6 to TRBJ2-3; 8 bases are shared with TRBD1. The CDR3 spans 14 residues. Looked up from germline, CDR1 is SGHVS and CDR2 is FNYEAQ. The ends lost 1 base at V and 5 bases at J; junction bases unmatched: 2. This CDR3 is CASSLGTGLDTQYF. CDR3 nucleotide sequence: TGTGCCAGCAGCTTAGGGACAGGGCTAGATACGCAGTATTTT.

The chain recombines TRBV30 with TRBJ1-4; D not certain. V was cut by 5 bases and J by 2 bases, with 9 bases left in between. Germline values: CDR1 GTSNPN, CDR2 SVGIG (reference sequence). The CDR3 runs 13 residues. CDR3 sequence reads: CAWFQVTNEKLFF. Here the CDR3 DNA reads TGTGCCTGGTTTCAGGTTACTAATGAAAAACTGTTTTTT.

This clone was seen a single time. V is TRBV11-2 and J is TRBJ1-1; 8 bases align to TRBD1. Germline V gives CDR1 SGHAT, CDR2 FQNNGV. V lost 4 bases and J lost 6; bases outside the gene matches: 16. There are 17 residues in the CDR3. The CDR3 is CASSSPPDRVDMAEAFF. The DNA of the CDR3 is TGTGCCAGCAGCTCACCACCGGACAGGGTAGATATGGCTGAAGCTTTCTTT.

The CDR3 DNA is TGTGCCAGCGCGGAAGGGGGCGATAATCAGCCCCAGCATTTT. Protein product: CASAEGGDNQPQHF. The gene calls are TRBV11-3 and TRBJ1-5; 7 nucleotides match TRBD1. This CDR3 spans 14 amino acids. The germline V gene encodes CDR1 SGHNT and CDR2 YENEEA. V lost 8 bases to trimming and J lost 4 bases; unmatched junction nucleotides: 8.

This chain joins TRBV7-9 and TRBJ2-3, with D possibly matching TRBD2 (5 bases). The V gene's germline CDR1 is SEHNR and CDR2 FQNEAQ (reference sequence). Trimming shortened V by 3 bases and J by 4 bases, and 11 bases separated the two germline ends. The CDR3 runs 14 residues. The CDR3 protein is CASSLEEEADTQYF. In DNA form, the CDR3 reads TGTGCCAGCAGCTTGGAGGAGGAGGCAGATACGCAGTATTTT. The full variable domain, rest sourced from reference TRBV7-9 and TRBJ2-3, is DTGVSQNPRHKITKRGQNVTFRCDPISEHNRLYWYRQTLGQGPEFLTYFQNEAQLEKSRLLSDRFSAERPKGSFSTLEIQRTEQGDSAMYLCASSLEEEADTQYFGPGTRLTVL.